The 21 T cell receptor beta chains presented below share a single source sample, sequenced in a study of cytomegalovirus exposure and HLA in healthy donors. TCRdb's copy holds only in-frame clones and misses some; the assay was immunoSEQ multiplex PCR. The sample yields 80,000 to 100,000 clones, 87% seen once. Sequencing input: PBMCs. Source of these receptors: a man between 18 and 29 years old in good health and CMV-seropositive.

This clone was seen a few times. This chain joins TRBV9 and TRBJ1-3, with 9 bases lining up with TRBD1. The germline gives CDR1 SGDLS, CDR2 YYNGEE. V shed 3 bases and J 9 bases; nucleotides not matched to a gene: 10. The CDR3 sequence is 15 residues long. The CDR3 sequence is CASSAGTGRESTIYF. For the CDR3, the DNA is TGTGCCAGCAGCGCCGGGACAGGGCGAGAAAGCACCATATATTTT.

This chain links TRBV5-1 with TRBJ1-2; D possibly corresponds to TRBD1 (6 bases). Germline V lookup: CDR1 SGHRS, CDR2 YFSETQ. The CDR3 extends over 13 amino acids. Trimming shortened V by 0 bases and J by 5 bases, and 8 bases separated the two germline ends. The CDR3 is CASSLATGYGYTF. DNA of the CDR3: TGCGCCAGCAGCTTGGCTACAGGGTATGGCTACACCTTC. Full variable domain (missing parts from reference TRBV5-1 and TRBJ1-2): KAGVTQTPRYLIKTRGQQVTLSCSPISGHRSVSWYQQTPGQGLQFLFEYFSETQRNKGNFPGRFSGRQFSNSRSEMNVSTLELGDSALYLCASSLATGYGYTFGSGTRLTVV.

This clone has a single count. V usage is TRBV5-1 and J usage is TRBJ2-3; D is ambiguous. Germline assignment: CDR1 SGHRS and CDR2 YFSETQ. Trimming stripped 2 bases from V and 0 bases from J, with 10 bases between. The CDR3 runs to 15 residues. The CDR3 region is CASSFEDTSTDTQYF. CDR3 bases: TGCGCCAGCAGCTTTGAGGATACTAGCACAGATACGCAGTATTTT.

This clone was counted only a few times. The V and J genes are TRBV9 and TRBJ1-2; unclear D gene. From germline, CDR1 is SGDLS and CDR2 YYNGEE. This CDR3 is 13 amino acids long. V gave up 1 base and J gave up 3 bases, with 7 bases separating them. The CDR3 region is CASSVSGDYGYTF. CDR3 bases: TGTGCCAGCAGCGTATCGGGAGACTATGGCTACACCTTC.

The CDR3 bases are TGTGCCAGCTCACCCATAGCGGCGCGGGATAACTATGGCTACACCTTC. Amino acids: CASSPIAARDNYGYTF. The gene calls are TRBV18 and TRBJ1-2, with D hard to call. This CDR3 has 16 amino acids. Per germline, CDR1 KGHSH and CDR2 LQKENI. V dropped 3 bases and J dropped 1 base, with 15 bases sitting between them.

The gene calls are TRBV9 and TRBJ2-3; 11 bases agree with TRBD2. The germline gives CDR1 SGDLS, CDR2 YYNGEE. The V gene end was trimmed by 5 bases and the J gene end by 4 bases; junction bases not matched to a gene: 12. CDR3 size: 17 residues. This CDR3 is CASSLYLAGGRPDTQYF. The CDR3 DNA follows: TGTGCCAGCAGTCTCTATCTAGCGGGAGGTAGGCCAGATACGCAGTATTTT.

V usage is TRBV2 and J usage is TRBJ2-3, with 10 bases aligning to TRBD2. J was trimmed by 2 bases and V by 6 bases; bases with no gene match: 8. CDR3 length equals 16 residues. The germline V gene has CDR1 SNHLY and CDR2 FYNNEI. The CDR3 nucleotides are TGTGCCAGCAGGAGGGAAGGACTAGCGGACACAGATACGCAGTATTTT. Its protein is CASRREGLADTDTQYF.

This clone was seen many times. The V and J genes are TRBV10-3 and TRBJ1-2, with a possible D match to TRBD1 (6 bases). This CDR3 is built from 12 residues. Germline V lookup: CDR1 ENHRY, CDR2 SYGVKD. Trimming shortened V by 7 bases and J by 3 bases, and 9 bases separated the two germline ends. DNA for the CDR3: TGTGCCATCACCCCAGGGGACTATGGCTACACCTTC. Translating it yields CAITPGDYGYTF.

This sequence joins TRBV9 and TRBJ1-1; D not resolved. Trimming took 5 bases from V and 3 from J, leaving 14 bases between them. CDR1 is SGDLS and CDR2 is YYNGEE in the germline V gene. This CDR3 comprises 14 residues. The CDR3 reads CASSSFGEDTEAFF. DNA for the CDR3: TGTGCCAGCAGTTCATTCGGGGAGGACACTGAAGCTTTCTTT.

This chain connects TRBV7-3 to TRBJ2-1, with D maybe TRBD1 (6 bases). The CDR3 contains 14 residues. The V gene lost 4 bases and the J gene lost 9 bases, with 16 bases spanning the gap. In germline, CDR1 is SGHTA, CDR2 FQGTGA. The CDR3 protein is CASSSRYRESEQFF. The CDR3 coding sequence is TGTGCCAGCAGCTCCCGATACAGGGAGAGTGAGCAGTTCTTC.

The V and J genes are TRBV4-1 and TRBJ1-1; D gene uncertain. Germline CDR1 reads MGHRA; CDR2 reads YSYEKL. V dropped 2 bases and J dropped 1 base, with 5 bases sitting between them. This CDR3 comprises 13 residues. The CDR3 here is CASSQNRNTEAFF. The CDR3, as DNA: TGCGCCAGCAGCCAAAACAGGAACACTGAAGCTTTCTTT.

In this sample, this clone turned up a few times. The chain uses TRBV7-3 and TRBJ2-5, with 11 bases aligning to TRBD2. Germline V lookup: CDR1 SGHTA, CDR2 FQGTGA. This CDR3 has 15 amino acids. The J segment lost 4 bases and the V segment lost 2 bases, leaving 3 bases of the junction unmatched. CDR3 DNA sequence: TGTGCCAGCAGCTTACTAGCGGGGGGATCAGAGACCCAGTACTTC. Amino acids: CASSLLAGGSETQYF. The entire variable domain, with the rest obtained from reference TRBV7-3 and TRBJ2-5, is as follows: GAGVSQTPSNKVTEKGKYVELRCDPISGHTALYWYRQSLGQGPEFLIYFQGTGAADDSGLPNDRFFAVRPEGSVSTLKIQRTERGDSAVYLCASSLLAGGSETQYFGPGTRLLVL.

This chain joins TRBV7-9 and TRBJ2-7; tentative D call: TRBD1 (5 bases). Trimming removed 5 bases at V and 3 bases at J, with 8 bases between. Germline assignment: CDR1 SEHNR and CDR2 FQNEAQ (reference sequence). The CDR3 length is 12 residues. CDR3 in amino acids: CASSGQGYEQYF. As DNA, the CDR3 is TGTGCCAGCAGCGGTCAGGGCTACGAGCAGTACTTC.

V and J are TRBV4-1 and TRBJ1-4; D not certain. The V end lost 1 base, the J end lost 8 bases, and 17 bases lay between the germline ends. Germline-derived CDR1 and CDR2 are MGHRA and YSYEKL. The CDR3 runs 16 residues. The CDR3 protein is CASSQVFGVIKEKLFF. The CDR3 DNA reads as TGCGCCAGCAGCCAAGTATTCGGGGTAATAAAAGAAAAACTGTTTTTT.

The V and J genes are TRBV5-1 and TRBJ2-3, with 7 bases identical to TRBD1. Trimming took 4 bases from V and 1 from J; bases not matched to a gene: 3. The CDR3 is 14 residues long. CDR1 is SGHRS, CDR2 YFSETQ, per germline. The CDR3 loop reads CASSKGQGTDTQYF. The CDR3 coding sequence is TGCGCCAGCAGCAAAGGACAGGGCACAGATACGCAGTATTTT.

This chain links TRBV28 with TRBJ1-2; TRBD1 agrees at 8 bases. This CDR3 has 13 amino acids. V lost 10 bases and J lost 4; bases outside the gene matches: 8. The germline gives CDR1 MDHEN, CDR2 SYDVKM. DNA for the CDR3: TGTGCCACCGAGGACAGGGCCGTCTATGGCTACACCTTC. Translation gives CATEDRAVYGYTF.

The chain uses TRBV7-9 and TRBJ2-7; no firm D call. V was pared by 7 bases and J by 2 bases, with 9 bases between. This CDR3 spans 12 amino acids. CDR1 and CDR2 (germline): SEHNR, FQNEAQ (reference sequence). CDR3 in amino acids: CASTRSPYEQYF. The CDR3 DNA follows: TGTGCCAGCACCCGGTCCCCCTACGAGCAGTACTTC.

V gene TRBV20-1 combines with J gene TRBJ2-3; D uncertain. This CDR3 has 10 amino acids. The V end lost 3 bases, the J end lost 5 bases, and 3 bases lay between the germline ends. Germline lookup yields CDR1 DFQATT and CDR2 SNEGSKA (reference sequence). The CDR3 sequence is CSASLDTQYF. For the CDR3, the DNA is TGCAGTGCTAGTCTAGATACGCAGTATTTT.

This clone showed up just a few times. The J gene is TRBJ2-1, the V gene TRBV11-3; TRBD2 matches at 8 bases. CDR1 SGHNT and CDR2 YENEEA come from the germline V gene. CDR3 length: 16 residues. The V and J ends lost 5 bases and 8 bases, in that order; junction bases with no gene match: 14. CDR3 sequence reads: CASSPPGSGSTYEQFF. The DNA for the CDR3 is TGTGCCAGCAGCCCCCCGGGAAGCGGGAGTACTTATGAGCAGTTCTTC.

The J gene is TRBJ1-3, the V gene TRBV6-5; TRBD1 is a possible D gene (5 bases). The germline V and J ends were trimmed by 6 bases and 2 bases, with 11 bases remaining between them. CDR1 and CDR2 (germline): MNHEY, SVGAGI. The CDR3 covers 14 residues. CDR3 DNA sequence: TGTGCCAGCAGCGATCAGGGCCCTGGAAACACCATATATTTT. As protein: CASSDQGPGNTIYF.

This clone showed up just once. CDR3 sequence (DNA): TGCGCCAGCAGCCCAACCCCGGGGATCACAGATACGCAGTATTTT. Translating it yields CASSPTPGITDTQYF. The chain has TRBV4-1 and TRBJ2-3; possibly TRBD2 for D (5 bases). The CDR3 covers 15 residues. Germline V gives CDR1 MGHRA, CDR2 YSYEKL. Trimming pared 4 bases from V and 2 bases from J, leaving 13 bases between.